This TCR beta chain derives from a study of Tregs in tolerant kidney transplant recipients. Findings of the study overall: Tolerant patients' donor-specific Tregs expanded beyond overall Tregs, suggesting antigen-driven growth.

Germline V gives CDR1 DFQATT, CDR2 SNEGSKA (reference sequence). The CDR3 has 11 residues. V was clipped by 0 bases and J by 6 bases, with 6 bases between them. The method was immunoSEQ multiplex PCR; TCRdb's version includes in-frame clones alone and lacks a portion of them. Of about 110,000 clones listed, 90% are singletons. Concerning this clone itself: Its antigen remains unidentified.

The sequence came from a human donor who received a combined kidney and bone marrow transplant. The chain joins TRBV20-1 to TRBJ2-7, with D uncertain. Sequences were derived from CD4+ T cells from blood, sampled before the transplant. The CDR3 DNA reads as TGCAGTGCTAGAGACAGGCCCGAGCAGTACTTC. Its translation is CSARDRPEQYF.